The source of this T cell receptor (beta chain) is a study of blood T cell repertoires in COVID-19 (dated by TCRdb to the early 2020s). For the wider study: Samples from collaborators originated in the United States, Italy and Spain and spanned both the acute and convalescent phases of COVID-19. The prospective study material was composed of cDNA or gDNA derived from T cells, B-cell-depleted T cells, or PBMCs. The dataset comprised deeply sampled blood TCRbeta repertoires from subjects exposed to, actively infected with, or recovered from COVID-19. The repertoires were released in a freely available public database intended as a resource for research on the immune response to SARS-CoV-2. The samples were drawn from two sources: the first 160 participants of the ongoing ImmuneRACE study, and 950 to 1,500 subjects contributed by 6 global collaborators. Sample metadata almost always included a de-identified subject ID, COVID-19 status, age in years and sex. Where HLA class I and class II types were available, the types were taken from metadata supplied by the sample provider, not from assay-based typing. General study outcomes and caveats: The quantity of clinical and demographic metadata differed by source and by participant and was supplied without curation.

Whole blood was collected in K2EDTA tubes by collaborating institutions according to the institutions' own protocols. For TCRbeta analysis, collaborators shipped samples as frozen whole blood, isolated PBMCs, or DNA extracted from either of those sample types. TCRbeta CDR3 regions were amplified from genomic DNA by means of the immunoSEQ Assay, a bias-controlled multiplex PCR. The original pipeline was this. Within the assay, amplification of reference gene primers was used to estimate how many nucleated cells each sample contained. To quantify the absolute abundance of each unique TCRbeta CDR3 rearrangement, sequence reads were collapsed and filtered. For each sample, productive Simpson clonality was calculated as the square root of Simpson's diversity index over productive rearrangements. TCRdb's version of the immuneACCESS table is confined to in-frame rearrangements and falls short of the full clone set. An unresolved V gene accounts for under half of the shortfall where checked; the remainder is of unknown origin. The V and J calls and clone size were taken over from that table, and D and trimming were inferred from the DNA. Recorded for this sample are more than 150,000 clones; around 79% of them occurred a single time. Around 24% of the sample comes from the top ten.

Of note for this clone: Its recognized antigen is unknown. It has no much larger one-base neighbor in the sample; base qualities were not kept.

Sequencing input: peripheral blood. The source is a woman aged 70 to 79 with acute or convalescent COVID-19.

The DNA sequence reads TGTGCCAGCAGTTTGAACGGGAACCCCTACGAGCAGTACTTC. This gives the protein CASSLNGNPYEQYF. The chain employs TRBV27 and TRBJ2-7; TRBD2 might be the D gene, on 5 matching bases. V was cut back by 3 bases and J by 2 bases, leaving a gap of 11 bases between them. The CDR3 numbers 14 residues from cysteine through phenylalanine. Only the CDR3 portion is preserved as DNA: 42 bases, with reading frame beginning at the first base. CDR1 and CDR2, looked up from the germline V gene (reference sequence), are MNHEY and SMNVEV.